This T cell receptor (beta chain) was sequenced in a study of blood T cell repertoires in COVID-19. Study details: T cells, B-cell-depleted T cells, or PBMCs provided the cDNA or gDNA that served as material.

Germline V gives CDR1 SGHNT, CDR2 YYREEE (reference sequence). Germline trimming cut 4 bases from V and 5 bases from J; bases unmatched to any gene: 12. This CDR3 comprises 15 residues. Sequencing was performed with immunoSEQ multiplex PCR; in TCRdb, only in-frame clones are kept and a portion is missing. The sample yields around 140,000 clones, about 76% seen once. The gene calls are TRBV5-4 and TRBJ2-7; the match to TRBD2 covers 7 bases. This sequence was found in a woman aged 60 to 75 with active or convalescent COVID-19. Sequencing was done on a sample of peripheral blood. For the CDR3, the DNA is TGTGCCAGCAGCGGAGCTGGACTAGAATCAAACGAGCAGTACTTC. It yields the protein CASSGAGLESNEQYF.